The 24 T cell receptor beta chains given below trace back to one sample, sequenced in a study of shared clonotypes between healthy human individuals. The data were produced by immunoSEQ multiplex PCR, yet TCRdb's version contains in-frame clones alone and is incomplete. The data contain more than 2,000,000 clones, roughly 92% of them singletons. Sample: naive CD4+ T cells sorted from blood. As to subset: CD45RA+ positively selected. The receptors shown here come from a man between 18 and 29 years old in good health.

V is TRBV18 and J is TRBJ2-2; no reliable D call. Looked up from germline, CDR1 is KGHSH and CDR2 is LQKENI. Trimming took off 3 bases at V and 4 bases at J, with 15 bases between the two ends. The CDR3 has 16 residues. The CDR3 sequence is CASSPRPSAGTGELFF. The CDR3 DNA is TGTGCCAGCTCACCCCGCCCCAGCGCTGGCACCGGGGAGCTGTTTTTT.

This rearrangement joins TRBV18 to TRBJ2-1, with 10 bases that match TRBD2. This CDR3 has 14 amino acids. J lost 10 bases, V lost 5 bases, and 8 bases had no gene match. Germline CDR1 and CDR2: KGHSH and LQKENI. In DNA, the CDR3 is TGTGCCAGCTCATCCGGGACTAGCGCCCCCGAGCAGTTCTTC. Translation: CASSSGTSAPEQFF. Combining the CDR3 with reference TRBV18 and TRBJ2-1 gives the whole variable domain NAGVMQNPRHLVRRRGQEARLRCSPMKGHSHVYWYRQLPEEGLKFMVYLQKENIIDESGMPKERFSAEFPKEGPSILRIQQVVRGDSAAYFCASSSGTSAPEQFFGPGTRLTVL.

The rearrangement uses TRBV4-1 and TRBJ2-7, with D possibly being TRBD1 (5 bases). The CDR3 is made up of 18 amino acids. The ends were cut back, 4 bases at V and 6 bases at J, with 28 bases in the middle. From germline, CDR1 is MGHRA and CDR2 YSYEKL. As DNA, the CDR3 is TGCGCCAGCAGCCTCGAAGGGGCCTCGCTCCGTATAAGGCTCGAGCAGTACTTC. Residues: CASSLEGASLRIRLEQYF.

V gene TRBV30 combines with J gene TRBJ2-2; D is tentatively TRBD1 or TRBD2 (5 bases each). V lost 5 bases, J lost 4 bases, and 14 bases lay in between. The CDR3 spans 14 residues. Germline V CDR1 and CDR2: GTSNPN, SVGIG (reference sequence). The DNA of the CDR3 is TGTGCCTGGGATAGGGGAGTTGGCACCGGGGAGCTGTTTTTT. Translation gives CAWDRGVGTGELFF.

This chain's CDR3 is CASRHGDRGGNQPQHF. The CDR3 DNA follows: TGTGCCAGCCGTCACGGAGACAGGGGAGGCAATCAGCCCCAGCATTTT. This rearrangement joins TRBV28 to TRBJ1-5, with 8 bases matching TRBD1. CDR1 is MDHEN, CDR2 SYDVKM, per germline. V lost 8 bases to trimming and J lost 2 bases; unmatched junction nucleotides: 11. This CDR3 region has 16 residues.

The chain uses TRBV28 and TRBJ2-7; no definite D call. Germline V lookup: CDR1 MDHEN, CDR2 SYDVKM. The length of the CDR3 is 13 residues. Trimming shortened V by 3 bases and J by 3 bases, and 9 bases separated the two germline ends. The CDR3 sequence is CASSLKTYYEQYF. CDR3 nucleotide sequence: TGTGCCAGCAGTTTGAAGACTTACTACGAGCAGTACTTC.

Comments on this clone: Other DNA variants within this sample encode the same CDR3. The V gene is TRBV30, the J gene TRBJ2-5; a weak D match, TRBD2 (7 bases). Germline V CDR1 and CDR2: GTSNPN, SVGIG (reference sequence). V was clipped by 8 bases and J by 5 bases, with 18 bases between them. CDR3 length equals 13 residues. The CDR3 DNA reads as TGTGCCGGGAAGGGTGAGGGGGGGGAGACCCAGTACTTC. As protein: CAGKGEGGETQYF.

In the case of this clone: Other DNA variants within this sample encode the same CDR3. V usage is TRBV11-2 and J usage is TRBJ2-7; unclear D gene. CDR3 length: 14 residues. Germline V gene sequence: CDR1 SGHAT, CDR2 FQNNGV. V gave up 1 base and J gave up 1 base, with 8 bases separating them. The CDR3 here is CASSLVSGSYEQYF. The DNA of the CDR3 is TGTGCCAGCAGCTTAGTTTCCGGATCCTACGAGCAGTACTTC.

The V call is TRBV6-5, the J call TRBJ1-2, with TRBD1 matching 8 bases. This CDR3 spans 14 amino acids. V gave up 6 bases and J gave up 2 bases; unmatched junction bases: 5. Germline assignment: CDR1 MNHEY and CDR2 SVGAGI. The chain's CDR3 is CASRPDRANYGYTF. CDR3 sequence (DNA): TGTGCCAGCAGGCCGGACAGGGCCAACTATGGCTACACCTTC.

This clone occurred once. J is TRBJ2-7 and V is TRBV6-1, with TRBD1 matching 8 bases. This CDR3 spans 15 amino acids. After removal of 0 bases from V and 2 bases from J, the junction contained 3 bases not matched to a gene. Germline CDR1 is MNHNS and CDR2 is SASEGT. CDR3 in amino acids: CASSEAGQVAYEQYF. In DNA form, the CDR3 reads TGTGCCAGCAGTGAAGCGGGACAGGTGGCCTACGAGCAGTACTTC.

DNA for the CDR3: TGTGCCAGCAGCGTCAAATCCTACGAGCAGTACTTC. Amino acid sequence: CASSVKSYEQYF. V gene TRBV2 combines with J gene TRBJ2-7; no definite D call. The V end was cut by 6 bases, the J end by 1 base, with 7 bases between. This CDR3 is 12 amino acids long. Germline values: CDR1 SNHLY, CDR2 FYNNEI.

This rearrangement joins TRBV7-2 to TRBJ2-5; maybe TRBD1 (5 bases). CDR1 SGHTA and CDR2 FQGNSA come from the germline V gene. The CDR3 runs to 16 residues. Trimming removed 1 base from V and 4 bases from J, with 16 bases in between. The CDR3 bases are TGTGCCAGCAGCTTAGTCGGTTGGGAAGGGGCAGAGACCCAGTACTTC. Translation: CASSLVGWEGAETQYF.

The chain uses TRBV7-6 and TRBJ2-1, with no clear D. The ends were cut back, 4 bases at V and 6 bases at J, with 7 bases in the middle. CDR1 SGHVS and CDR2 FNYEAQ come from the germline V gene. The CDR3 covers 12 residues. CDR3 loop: CASSSTANEQFF. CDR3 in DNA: TGTGCCAGCAGCTCAACCGCCAATGAGCAGTTCTTC.

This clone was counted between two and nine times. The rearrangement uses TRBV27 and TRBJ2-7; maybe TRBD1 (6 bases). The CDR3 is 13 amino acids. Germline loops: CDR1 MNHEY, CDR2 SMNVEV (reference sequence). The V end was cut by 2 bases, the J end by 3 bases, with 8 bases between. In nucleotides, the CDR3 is TGTGCCAGCAGTTTACAGGGGCACTACGAGCAGTACTTC. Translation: CASSLQGHYEQYF.

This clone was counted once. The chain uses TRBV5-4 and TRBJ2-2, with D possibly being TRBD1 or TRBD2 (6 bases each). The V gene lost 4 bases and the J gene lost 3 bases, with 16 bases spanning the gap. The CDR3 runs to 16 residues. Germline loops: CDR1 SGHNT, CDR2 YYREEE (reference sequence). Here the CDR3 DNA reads TGTGCCAGCAGCCCCGGGGGCGGGCGGGACACCGGGGAGCTGTTTTTT. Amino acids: CASSPGGGRDTGELFF.

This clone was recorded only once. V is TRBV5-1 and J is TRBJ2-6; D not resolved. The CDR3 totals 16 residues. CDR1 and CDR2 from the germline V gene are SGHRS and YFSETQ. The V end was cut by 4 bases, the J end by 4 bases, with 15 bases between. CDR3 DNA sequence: TGCGCCAGCAGCGAAGCCTTATGGTCGGGGGCCAACGTCCTGACTTTC. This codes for CASSEALWSGANVLTF.

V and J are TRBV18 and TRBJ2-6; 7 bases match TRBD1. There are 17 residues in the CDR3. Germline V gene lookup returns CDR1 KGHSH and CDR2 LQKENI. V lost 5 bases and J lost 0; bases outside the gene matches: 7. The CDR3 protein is CASSEQGHGSGANVLTF. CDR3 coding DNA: TGTGCCAGCTCAGAACAGGGGCACGGCTCTGGGGCCAACGTCCTGACTTTC.

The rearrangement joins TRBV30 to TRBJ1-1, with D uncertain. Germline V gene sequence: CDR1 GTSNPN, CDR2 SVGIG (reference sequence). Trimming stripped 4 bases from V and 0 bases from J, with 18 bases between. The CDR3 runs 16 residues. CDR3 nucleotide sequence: TGTGCCTGGATCCCCCGTCGGGTAAAACTGAACACTGAAGCTTTCTTT. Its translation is CAWIPRRVKLNTEAFF.

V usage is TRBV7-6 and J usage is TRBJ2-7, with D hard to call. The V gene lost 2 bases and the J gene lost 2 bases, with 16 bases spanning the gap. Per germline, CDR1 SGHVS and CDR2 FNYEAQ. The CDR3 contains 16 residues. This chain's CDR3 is CASSLLRGPDPYEQYF. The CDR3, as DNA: TGTGCCAGCAGCTTACTCCGAGGACCAGACCCCTACGAGCAGTACTTC.

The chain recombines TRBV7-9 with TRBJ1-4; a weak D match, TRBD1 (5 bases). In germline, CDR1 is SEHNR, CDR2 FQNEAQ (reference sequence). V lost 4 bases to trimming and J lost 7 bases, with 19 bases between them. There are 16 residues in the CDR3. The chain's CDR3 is CASSSWIPAGGEKLFF. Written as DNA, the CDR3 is TGTGCCAGCAGCTCTTGGATCCCCGCGGGGGGTGAAAAACTGTTTTTT.

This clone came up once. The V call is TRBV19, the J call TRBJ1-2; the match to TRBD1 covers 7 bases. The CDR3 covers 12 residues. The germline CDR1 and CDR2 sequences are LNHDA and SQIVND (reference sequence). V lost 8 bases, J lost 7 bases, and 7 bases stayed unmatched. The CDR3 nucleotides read TGTGCCAGTCGACAGGGCGCGGGTGGCTACACCTTC. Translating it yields CASRQGAGGYTF.

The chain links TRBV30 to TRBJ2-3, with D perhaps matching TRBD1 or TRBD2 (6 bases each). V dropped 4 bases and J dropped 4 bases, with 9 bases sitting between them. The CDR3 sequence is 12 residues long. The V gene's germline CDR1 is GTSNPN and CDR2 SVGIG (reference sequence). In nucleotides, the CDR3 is TGTGCCTGGAAGGGGGGCGCAGATACGCAGTATTTT. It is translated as CAWKGGADTQYF.

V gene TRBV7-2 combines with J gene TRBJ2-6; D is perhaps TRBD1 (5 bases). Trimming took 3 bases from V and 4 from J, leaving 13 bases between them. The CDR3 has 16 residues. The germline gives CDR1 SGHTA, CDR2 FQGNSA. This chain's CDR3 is CASSLGRAVGANVLTF. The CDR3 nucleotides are TGTGCCAGCAGCTTGGGCAGGGCGGTCGGGGCCAACGTCCTGACTTTC.

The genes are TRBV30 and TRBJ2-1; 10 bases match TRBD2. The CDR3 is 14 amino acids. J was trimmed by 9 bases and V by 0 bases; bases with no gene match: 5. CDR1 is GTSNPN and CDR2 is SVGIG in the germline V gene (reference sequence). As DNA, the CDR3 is TGTGCCTGGAGTGTATTGGTAGCGGGAGGTGAGCAGTTCTTC. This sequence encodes CAWSVLVAGGEQFF.